Shown below are 28 T cell receptor beta chains from a single sample sequenced in a study of cytomegalovirus exposure and HLA in healthy donors. TCRdb keeps only in-frame clones here, not all; method: immunoSEQ multiplex PCR. Of roughly 250,000 clones in the sample, around 86% were seen once. Sequences were obtained from PBMCs. The receptor set was obtained from a woman under 40 in good health and CMV-seropositive.

This rearrangement joins TRBV14 to TRBJ2-1; TRBD1 matches at 7 bases. The trim removed 4 bases at V and 0 bases at J, leaving 6 bases unmatched. This CDR3 has 16 residues. Germline V lookup: CDR1 SGHDN, CDR2 FVKESK. The CDR3 loop is CASSPYRGGSYNEQFF. The DNA of the CDR3 is TGTGCCAGCAGCCCGTACAGGGGTGGCTCCTACAATGAGCAGTTCTTC.

This clone appeared a single time. The V gene is TRBV7-9, the J gene TRBJ1-2; D is uncertain. CDR1 is SEHNR, CDR2 FQNEAQ, per germline (reference sequence). With 0 bases removed from V and 6 bases from J, the gap between germline ends came to 11 bases. The CDR3 is 14 amino acids. CDR3 amino acids: CASSLALTLDGYTF. The CDR3 DNA sequence: TGTGCCAGCAGCTTAGCTTTGACTCTCGATGGCTACACCTTC.

The J gene is TRBJ1-2, the V gene TRBV6-6, with D possibly matching TRBD1 (6 bases). Trimming took 6 bases from V and 6 from J, leaving 8 bases between them. The CDR3 runs 11 residues. CDR1 and CDR2 (germline): MNHNY, SVGAGI (reference sequence). The DNA of the CDR3 is TGTGCCAGCAGAAACAGGGATGGCTACACCTTC. This encodes CASRNRDGYTF.

This clone occurred a few times. The gene calls are TRBV27 and TRBJ1-2; D is uncertain. Trimming removed 1 base from V and 3 bases from J, with 9 bases in between. CDR1 is MNHEY, CDR2 SMNVEV, per germline (reference sequence). The CDR3 totals 14 residues. CDR3 amino acids: CASSLYPPDYGYTF. The CDR3 DNA follows: TGTGCCAGCAGTTTATATCCTCCCGACTATGGCTACACCTTC.

The sample holds one count of this clone. The V and J genes are TRBV7-9 and TRBJ2-3; D is unclear. The CDR3 consists of 14 residues. CDR1 is SEHNR and CDR2 is FQNEAQ in the germline V gene (reference sequence). The ends were cut back, 2 bases at V and 2 bases at J, with 8 bases in the middle. In DNA, the CDR3 is TGTGCCAGCAGCTTACTGGCGGTCACAGATACGCAGTATTTT. Translation: CASSLLAVTDTQYF.

This clone was picked up a small number of times. The chain has TRBV25-1 and TRBJ1-2; unclear D gene. The V gene's germline CDR1 is MGHDK and CDR2 SYGVNS. This CDR3 has 12 amino acids. Trimming took off 6 bases at V and 6 bases at J, with 11 bases between the two ends. The CDR3 nucleotides read TGTGCCAGCAGACGTCCGGGAGATGGCTACACCTTC. It encodes CASRRPGDGYTF.

This clone is a singleton in its sample. The chain uses TRBV28 and TRBJ2-3; D is perhaps TRBD2 (6 bases). Germline CDR1 is MDHEN and CDR2 is SYDVKM. The CDR3 has 16 amino acids. V was trimmed by 3 bases and J by 2 bases, leaving 15 bases between them. The CDR3 nucleotides are TGTGCCAGCAGTTTTATCGCGGGAATAGTCACAGATACGCAGTATTTT. Translating it yields CASSFIAGIVTDTQYF.

This chain links TRBV10-3 with TRBJ1-5, with D unresolved. V lost 2 bases to trimming and J lost 0 bases, with 14 bases between them. The CDR3 length is 17 residues. Per germline, CDR1 ENHRY and CDR2 SYGVKD. The CDR3 sequence: CAISENLVAGSNQPQHF. CDR3 coding DNA: TGTGCCATCAGTGAGAATCTCGTCGCAGGTAGCAATCAGCCCCAGCATTTT.

The chain has TRBV27 and TRBJ2-3, with D possibly matching TRBD2 (5 bases). Trimming took off 6 bases at V and 0 bases at J, with 28 bases between the two ends. The CDR3 is 20 residues long. Germline V lookup: CDR1 MNHEY, CDR2 SMNVEV (reference sequence). The CDR3 DNA reads as TGTGCCAGCAGCCGCCCCCGGCGAGGGATCGGTCTGGGGAGCACAGATACGCAGTATTTT. This sequence encodes CASSRPRRGIGLGSTDTQYF.

The chain combines TRBV7-9 with TRBJ2-2, with a weak D call TRBD1 (6 bases). Trimming left V 5 bases short and J 4 bases short, with 11 bases between. Germline V CDR1 and CDR2: SEHNR, FQNEAQ (reference sequence). This CDR3 has 14 residues. Here the CDR3 reads CASSLDRGTGELFF. As DNA, the CDR3 is TGTGCCAGCAGCCTGGACAGAGGCACCGGGGAGCTGTTTTTT.

This sequence joins TRBV6-5 and TRBJ1-1, with D possibly matching TRBD1 (6 bases). Trimming took 0 bases from V and 3 from J, leaving 8 bases between them. Germline CDR1 reads MNHEY; CDR2 reads SVGAGI. The CDR3 loop spans 14 amino acids. The CDR3 region has the DNA TGTGCCAGCAGTTACTCGACAGGTTACACTGAAGCTTTCTTT. Its protein is CASSYSTGYTEAFF.

The chain carries TRBV18 and TRBJ2-5; TRBD1 matches at 7 bases. V dropped 3 bases and J dropped 2; count of bases not matched to a gene: 3. CDR1 and CDR2 from the germline V gene are KGHSH and LQKENI. This CDR3 has 14 amino acids. In DNA form, the CDR3 reads TGTGCCAGCTCACCCTCGGGACAGCAAGAGACCCAGTACTTC. Residues: CASSPSGQQETQYF.

The gene calls are TRBV10-1 and TRBJ2-2; 11 nucleotides line up with TRBD2. The germline CDR1 and CDR2 sequences are WNHNN and SYGVQD (reference sequence). Losses at the gene ends were 2 bases for V and 4 bases for J; bases not matched to a gene: 3. This CDR3 is 16 amino acids long. CDR3 in amino acids: CASSEQGLAATGELFF. The DNA of the CDR3 is TGCGCCAGCAGTGAGCAGGGACTAGCGGCCACCGGGGAGCTGTTTTTT.

As concerns this clone: One end of the junction is discordant with germline, which a read error may explain. This chain links TRBV5-6 with TRBJ2-7; 8 bases align to TRBD2. The CDR3 covers 14 residues. CDR1 is SGHDT, CDR2 YYEEEE, per germline. The CDR3 DNA follows: TGTGCCAGCAGCATGGGACTAGGGTCCTTCGAGCAGTACTTC. Its protein product is CASSMGLGSFEQYF.

The CDR3 coding sequence is TGTGCCAGTATGAATAGGGACAGGGGGTCGAATGAGCAGTTCTTC. Its translation: CASMNRDRGSNEQFF. This chain joins TRBV19 and TRBJ2-1, with 11 bases fitting TRBD1. The CDR3 runs 15 residues. In germline, CDR1 is LNHDA, CDR2 SQIVND (reference sequence). Trimming cost V 7 bases and J 7 bases; bases outside gene matches: 9.

V gene TRBV27 combines with J gene TRBJ2-1; D might be TRBD1 (5 bases). Germline V lookup: CDR1 MNHEY, CDR2 SMNVEV (reference sequence). The CDR3 is made up of 12 amino acids. Between the trimmed V and J ends, which lost 6 bases and 5 bases, there was a span of 8 bases. Here the CDR3 reads CASSTRDNEQFF. The CDR3 nucleotides are TGTGCCAGCAGCACCAGGGACAATGAGCAGTTCTTC.

The chain couples TRBV28 to TRBJ2-3; TRBD1 matches 8 bases. Losses at the gene ends were 1 base for V and 5 bases for J; bases not matched to a gene: 17. CDR1 is MDHEN and CDR2 is SYDVKM in the germline V gene. The CDR3 is 19 amino acids. In DNA, the CDR3 is TGTGCCAGCAGTTTATCGTTCGTTGGCAGGACAGGGTCAGAAGATACGCAGTATTTT. Translating gives CASSLSFVGRTGSEDTQYF.

The V call is TRBV28, the J call TRBJ1-5, with 11 positions matching TRBD1. The CDR3 has 16 amino acids. The germline CDR1 and CDR2 sequences are MDHEN and SYDVKM. Trimming removed 8 bases from V and 6 bases from J; junction bases left unmatched: 12. The CDR3 loop is CASDPSRTGGFQPQHF. The CDR3 DNA sequence: TGTGCCAGCGACCCATCGAGGACAGGGGGCTTTCAGCCCCAGCATTTT.

The rearrangement uses TRBV7-9 and TRBJ2-1; 7 nucleotides match TRBD2. CDR1 and CDR2 from the germline V gene are SEHNR and FQNEAQ (reference sequence). V lost 4 bases and J lost 9; bases outside the gene matches: 6. The CDR3 is made up of 13 amino acids. CDR3 sequence: CASSSPGLPEQFF. DNA of the CDR3: TGTGCCAGCAGCTCCCCGGGACTACCTGAGCAGTTCTTC.

The gene calls are TRBV16 and TRBJ1-5; D unresolved. Trimming removed 4 bases at V and 6 bases at J, with 13 bases between. Germline loops: CDR1 KGHSY, CDR2 FQNENV. This CDR3 comprises 14 residues. CDR3 nucleotide sequence: TGTGCCAGCAGCCTTGGAGGGTACAGTCAGCCCCAGCATTTT. Amino acids: CASSLGGYSQPQHF.

The CDR3 region has the DNA TGTGCCAGCAGCTTCCCGGGACAGAACTATGGCTACACCTTC. Encoded protein: CASSFPGQNYGYTF. The chain links TRBV11-2 to TRBJ1-2, with 7 bases that match TRBD1. The CDR3 is 14 amino acids. The V gene end was trimmed by 3 bases and the J gene end by 2 bases; junction bases not matched to a gene: 3. Germline CDR1 reads SGHAT; CDR2 reads FQNNGV.

The chain has TRBV27 and TRBJ2-1; 9 nucleotides agree with TRBD1. V lost 3 bases to trimming and J lost 6 bases; unmatched junction nucleotides: 6. Germline V gene sequence: CDR1 MNHEY, CDR2 SMNVEV (reference sequence). The CDR3 is 15 residues long. The CDR3 DNA is TGTGCCAGCAGTTTTGCCGGGACAGGGTTCAATGAGCAGTTCTTC. The encoded protein is CASSFAGTGFNEQFF.

The chain uses TRBV5-1 and TRBJ1-2, with 8 bases that match TRBD1. V trimming: 1 base; J trimming: 3 bases; junction bases outside the gene matches: 2. The CDR3 sequence is 14 residues long. Germline V gene data show CDR1 as SGHRS and CDR2 as YFSETQ. The CDR3 loop reads CASSLPGQDYGYTF. CDR3 sequence (DNA): TGCGCCAGCAGCTTGCCGGGACAGGACTATGGCTACACCTTC.

On this clone itself: This specimen includes other DNA sequences encoding the same CDR3. The V gene is TRBV5-4, the J gene TRBJ2-1; 8 bases fit TRBD2. CDR3 length equals 13 residues. Germline V gene sequence: CDR1 SGHNT, CDR2 YYREEE (reference sequence). Unmatched junction bases numbered 3, after V lost 4 bases and J lost 6 bases. CDR3 residues: CASSPGGSNEQFF. For the CDR3, the DNA is TGTGCCAGCAGCCCGGGGGGGTCCAATGAGCAGTTCTTC.

This chain links TRBV7-6 with TRBJ1-1; D is uncertain. V lost 5 bases, J lost 5 bases, and 12 bases lay in between. CDR1 SGHVS and CDR2 FNYEAQ come from the germline V gene. The CDR3 is made up of 13 amino acids. CDR3 in DNA: TGTGCCAGCAGCCGTAGTCGGGAAACTGAAGCTTTCTTT. Its protein is CASSRSRETEAFF.

V and J are TRBV5-1 and TRBJ2-5; TRBD1 agrees at 8 bases. The ends lost 4 bases at V and 5 bases at J; junction bases unmatched: 7. CDR1 is SGHRS, CDR2 YFSETQ, per germline. This CDR3 has 14 amino acids. CDR3 in amino acids: CASSQDRARETQYF. CDR3 sequence (DNA): TGCGCCAGCAGCCAGGACAGGGCGAGGGAGACCCAGTACTTC.

V is TRBV6-6 and J is TRBJ2-3; the match to TRBD1 covers 7 bases. Trimming removed 7 bases from V and 1 base from J; junction bases left unmatched: 8. The CDR3 is 15 residues long. Germline CDR1 and CDR2: MNHNY and SVGAGI (reference sequence). The CDR3 here is CASTYEGAGTDTQYF. CDR3 bases: TGTGCCAGCACCTACGAGGGGGCCGGCACAGATACGCAGTATTTT.

This rearrangement joins TRBV5-1 to TRBJ1-4; D remains ambiguous. Germline V lookup: CDR1 SGHRS, CDR2 YFSETQ. V was shortened by 0 bases and J by 0 bases, with 9 bases between the two germline ends. This CDR3 comprises 16 residues. CDR3: CASSLDNPATNEKLFF. The CDR3 nucleotides are TGCGCCAGCAGCTTGGACAACCCCGCAACTAATGAAAAACTGTTTTTT. The complete variable domain, with remaining parts taken from reference TRBV5-1 and TRBJ1-4, reads KAGVTQTPRYLIKTRGQQVTLSCSPISGHRSVSWYQQTPGQGLQFLFEYFSETQRNKGNFPGRFSGRQFSNSRSEMNVSTLELGDSALYLCASSLDNPATNEKLFFGSGTQLSVL.